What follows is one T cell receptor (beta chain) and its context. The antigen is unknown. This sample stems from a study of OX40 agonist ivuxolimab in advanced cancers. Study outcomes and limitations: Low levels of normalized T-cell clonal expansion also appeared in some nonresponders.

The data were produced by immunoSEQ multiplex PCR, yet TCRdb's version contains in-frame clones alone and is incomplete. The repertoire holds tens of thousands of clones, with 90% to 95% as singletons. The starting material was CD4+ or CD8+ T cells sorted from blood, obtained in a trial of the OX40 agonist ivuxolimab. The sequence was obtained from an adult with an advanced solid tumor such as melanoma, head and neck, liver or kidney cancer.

The CDR3: CASSSGDSSYNSPLHF. As DNA, the CDR3 is TGTGCCAGCAGTTCAGGGGATAGTTCCTATAATTCACCCCTCCACTTT. The chain carries TRBV27 and TRBJ1-6, with D tentatively TRBD1 (6 bases). The CDR3 extends over 16 amino acids. V lost 4 bases to trimming and J lost 1 base, with 11 bases between them. Germline V CDR1 and CDR2: MNHEY, SMNVEV (reference sequence).